This T cell receptor (beta chain) originates from a study of blood T cell repertoires in COVID-19. This clone was seen only a few times. V dropped 5 bases and J dropped 4; count of bases not matched to a gene: 8. CDR1 is MDHEN, CDR2 SYDVKM, per germline. CDR3 length equals 16 residues. Using immunoSEQ multiplex PCR, the repertoire was profiled, and TCRdb retains in-frame clones only, with some absent. The sample includes approximately 89,000 clones, more than 80% of them seen just once. This receptor was obtained from a human donor in a cohort sampled during active COVID-19. Sequencing was carried out using peripheral blood. The gene calls are TRBV28 and TRBJ1-2; 12 bases fit TRBD1. The CDR3 coding sequence is TGTGCCAGCAGTCCGGGTGGGACAGGGGGCATCTATGGCTACACCTTC. The encoded protein is CASSPGGTGGIYGYTF.